Following are 7 T cell receptor beta chains from one sample sequenced in a study of blood T cell repertoires in COVID-19. The protocol was immunoSEQ multiplex PCR, while the TCRdb copy is restricted to in-frame clones and leaves out a portion. The sample shows a few hundred thousand clones, roughly 86% of them seen only once. Specimen: peripheral blood. These receptors originate from a woman in her forties or fifties with acute or convalescent COVID-19.

The genes are TRBV6-5 and TRBJ1-1, with no clear D. Trimming pared 4 bases from V and 5 bases from J, leaving 17 bases between. This CDR3 has 15 residues. In germline, CDR1 is MNHEY, CDR2 SVGAGI. The CDR3 spells CASSSALARATEAFF. CDR3 coding DNA: TGTGCCAGCAGTTCGGCCCTAGCCCGGGCAACTGAAGCTTTCTTT.

The chain carries TRBV11-3 and TRBJ2-7; 9 bases map to TRBD2. The CDR3 has 15 residues. Germline values: CDR1 SGHNT, CDR2 YENEEA. The junction had 8 bases not matched to a gene; V was cut back by 3 bases and J by 5 bases. The CDR3 coding sequence is TGTGCCAGCAGCTTTAGCGGGAGTGCGTACGACGAGCAGTACTTC. It translates to CASSFSGSAYDEQYF.

This chain joins TRBV7-2 and TRBJ1-1, with D unresolved. V lost 5 bases to trimming and J lost 4 bases, with 11 bases between them. Looked up from germline, CDR1 is SGHTA and CDR2 is FQGNSA. This CDR3 is 13 amino acids long. CDR3 sequence reads: CASSERMATEAFF. CDR3 nucleotide sequence: TGTGCCAGCAGCGAGAGGATGGCCACTGAAGCTTTCTTT.

The CDR3 is CASSKGQVNNQPQHF. CDR3 nucleotide sequence: TGTGCCAGTAGTAAGGGACAGGTAAACAATCAGCCCCAGCATTTT. The chain recombines TRBV19 with TRBJ1-5, with 8 bases lining up with TRBD1. CDR3 length: 15 amino acids. Germline V gene data show CDR1 as LNHDA and CDR2 as SQIVND (reference sequence). V trimming: 4 bases; J trimming: 3 bases; junction bases outside the gene matches: 5.

The CDR3 sequence: CASSSYRTWSYEQYF. The CDR3 DNA sequence: TGTGCCAGCAGCTCCTATAGGACATGGTCCTACGAGCAGTACTTC. The rearrangement links TRBV7-2 to TRBJ2-7; a possible D gene is TRBD1 (5 bases). There are 15 residues in the CDR3. Trimming stripped 4 bases from V and 1 base from J, with 14 bases between. Looked up from germline, CDR1 is SGHTA and CDR2 is FQGNSA.

The V gene is TRBV7-3, the J gene TRBJ2-7; the D gene is possibly TRBD2 (6 bases). Trimming pared 2 bases from V and 6 bases from J, leaving 8 bases between. This CDR3 is 12 amino acids long. The germline gives CDR1 SGHTA, CDR2 FQGTGA. CDR3 nucleotides: TGTGCCAGCAGCTTATTCGGGGGCGAGCAGTACTTC. Its translation: CASSLFGGEQYF.

V usage is TRBV6-5 and J usage is TRBJ2-2, with 12 nucleotides matching TRBD1. This CDR3 has 14 residues. Germline loops: CDR1 MNHEY, CDR2 SVGAGI. Trimming cost V 6 bases and J 6 bases; bases outside gene matches: 2. CDR3 bases: TGTGCCAGCAGCGGGACAGGGGGCTCCGGGGAGCTGTTTTTT. It is translated as CASSGTGGSGELFF.